This T cell receptor (beta chain) was profiled in a study of early T cells in non-severe SARS-CoV-2 infection. For the study at large: Bulk RNA isolated from unsorted whole blood underwent sequencing; chains were not paired. Findings and limits, study-wide: Lookups in VDJdb leaned toward anti-spike CD8 responses and missed private and CD4 specificities.

Molecules of cDNA were individually given unique molecular identifiers that were attached to them. TCRdb re-called the 5' RACE reads through MiXCR, storing one row per CDR3 protein. The sample lists about 97,000 distinct CDR3 sequences, approximately 10% occurring once. This clonotype was picked up a small number of times. Antigen unknown. The sample here was whole blood, taken at baseline. This TCR derives from an adult who was a healthcare worker with PCR-confirmed SARS-CoV-2 infection or an uninfected control (not recorded which).

DNA of the CDR3: TGTGCCAGCAGCCAAGTCGACAACATGAACACTGAAGCTTTCTTT. Translating it yields CASSQVDNMNTEAFF. The genes are TRBV14 and TRBJ1-1; D remains ambiguous. Germline V gene lookup returns CDR1 SGHDN and CDR2 FVKESK. The V gene lost 1 base and the J gene lost 0 bases, with 9 bases spanning the gap. The CDR3 runs to 15 residues.